A single sample is the source of the 19 T cell receptor beta chains below, sequenced in a study of lymphopenia after photon versus proton radiotherapy. Assay: immunoSEQ multiplex PCR; the TCRdb copy retains only in-frame clones and omits some. The table shows more than 60,000 clones, with around 85% occurring only once. Sequencing used peripheral blood, obtained from a patient treated with photon-based radiotherapy. The receptors shown here come from a middle-aged man with gastric cancer.

The chain uses TRBV19 and TRBJ1-2; no clear D. Trimming cost V 2 bases and J 2 bases, with 9 bases left between them. Germline loops: CDR1 LNHDA, CDR2 SQIVND (reference sequence). This CDR3 has 14 residues. This chain's CDR3 is CASSIPTQNYGYTF. As DNA, the CDR3 is TGTGCCAGTAGTATACCGACACAGAACTATGGCTACACCTTC.

This clone was detected only once. V and J are TRBV7-8 and TRBJ2-7, with 9 bases lining up with TRBD1. CDR1 SGHVS and CDR2 FQNEAQ come from the germline V gene. This CDR3 is 13 amino acids long. The V and J ends lost 6 bases and 4 bases, in that order; junction bases with no gene match: 4. The chain's CDR3 is CASRGQGLYEQYF. CDR3 in DNA: TGTGCCAGCAGGGGACAGGGACTTTACGAGCAGTACTTC.

The V gene is TRBV7-3, the J gene TRBJ1-2, with 8 nucleotides matching TRBD1. Trimming at V came to 5 bases and at J to 7 bases, leaving 6 bases not matched to a gene. This CDR3 spans 13 amino acids. CDR1 SGHTA and CDR2 FQGTGA come from the germline V gene. The CDR3: CASSKDRVSGYTF. DNA of the CDR3: TGTGCCAGCAGCAAGGACAGGGTCTCTGGCTACACCTTC.

The genes are TRBV4-1 and TRBJ1-5, with 11 bases fitting TRBD1. Germline lookup yields CDR1 MGHRA and CDR2 YSYEKL. The CDR3 is 16 amino acids. V dropped 3 bases and J dropped 6; count of bases not matched to a gene: 7. The CDR3 sequence: CASSHVDRGLSQPQHF. Here the CDR3 DNA reads TGCGCCAGCAGCCACGTGGACAGGGGGCTTAGTCAGCCCCAGCATTTT.

The chain recombines TRBV7-2 with TRBJ2-7, with D perhaps matching TRBD1 (5 bases). CDR3 size: 14 residues. The germline V gene has CDR1 SGHTA and CDR2 FQGNSA. V was trimmed by 1 base and J by 6 bases, leaving 13 bases between them. The CDR3: CASSLGTPRSEQYF. For the CDR3, the DNA is TGTGCCAGCAGCTTAGGGACACCGCGAAGCGAGCAGTACTTC.

The genes are TRBV28 and TRBJ2-7, with a tentative D call TRBD2 (6 bases). This CDR3 comprises 11 residues. The V gene lost 5 bases and the J gene lost 12 bases, with 14 bases spanning the gap. Germline V gene lookup returns CDR1 MDHEN and CDR2 SYDVKM. The CDR3 spells CASSLGSEGYF. CDR3 DNA: TGTGCCAGCAGTCTCGGGAGTGAGGGGTACTTC.

The rearrangement joins TRBV5-4 to TRBJ1-5, with D perhaps TRBD1 (6 bases). Trimming left V 2 bases short and J 1 base short, with 7 bases between. The CDR3 runs to 14 residues. From germline, CDR1 is SGHNT and CDR2 YYREEE (reference sequence). The CDR3 nucleotides are TGTGCCAGCAGCTTAGGGGGGAGCAATCAGCCCCAGCATTTT. This sequence encodes CASSLGGSNQPQHF.

This clone appeared a single time. The CDR3 spells CASSQSRGDEQYF. The CDR3 DNA is TGTGCCAGTAGTCAAAGCAGGGGGGACGAGCAGTACTTC. The chain employs TRBV19 and TRBJ2-7; possibly TRBD1 for D (7 bases). The V and J ends lost 5 bases and 5 bases respectively, with 13 bases between them. The germline V gene encodes CDR1 LNHDA and CDR2 SQIVND (reference sequence). The CDR3 has 13 residues.

The chain is built from TRBV11-2 and TRBJ1-3, with no clear D. V was trimmed by 5 bases and J by 4 bases, leaving 6 bases between them. Per the germline V gene, CDR1 is SGHAT and CDR2 is FQNNGV. The CDR3 sequence is 12 residues long. The DNA of the CDR3 is TGTGCCAGCAGCCCCCAGGGAAACACCATATATTTT. It translates to CASSPQGNTIYF.

The chain has TRBV19 and TRBJ1-3; TRBD1 matches at 7 bases. Unmatched junction bases numbered 8, after V lost 3 bases and J lost 3 bases. This CDR3 region has 16 residues. Germline values: CDR1 LNHDA, CDR2 SQIVND (reference sequence). Here the CDR3 DNA reads TGTGCCAGTAGTATGGGCAGGGGGGACCTTGGAAACACCATATATTTT. Amino acids: CASSMGRGDLGNTIYF.

V is TRBV19 and J is TRBJ1-1; D possibly corresponds to TRBD1 (5 bases). The V gene lost 7 bases and the J gene lost 1 base, with 19 bases spanning the gap. Germline CDR1 LNHDA, CDR2 SQIVND (reference sequence). This CDR3 has 16 residues. The CDR3 protein is CASTLGRGQTNTEAFF. The CDR3 coding sequence is TGTGCCAGTACCCTGGGAAGGGGCCAAACGAACACTGAAGCTTTCTTT.

A single count supports this clone. The rearrangement joins TRBV6-5 to TRBJ2-3; TRBD1 or TRBD2 may be the D gene (5 bases each). Trimming left V 5 bases short and J 3 bases short, with 15 bases between. CDR3 length: 15 amino acids. Germline CDR1 reads MNHEY; CDR2 reads SVGAGI. The CDR3 region has the DNA TGTGCCAGCAGTAGAGGGGTTAAGGGGACAGATACGCAGTATTTT. Its translation is CASSRGVKGTDTQYF.

This clone is a singleton in its sample. The J gene is TRBJ1-6, the V gene TRBV2; D gene ambiguous. Trimming removed 4 bases from V and 1 base from J, with 8 bases in between. Germline-derived CDR1 and CDR2 are SNHLY and FYNNEI. CDR3 length equals 15 residues. For the CDR3, the DNA is TGTGCCAGCAGTGCCGACCATTCCTATAATTCACCCCTCCACTTT. This gives the protein CASSADHSYNSPLHF.

The V call is TRBV18, the J call TRBJ1-5, with TRBD1 matching 9 bases. V lost 3 bases to trimming and J lost 4 bases; unmatched junction nucleotides: 4. The CDR3 has 15 residues. Germline V gene lookup returns CDR1 KGHSH and CDR2 LQKENI. The CDR3: CASSPGQGGNQPQHF. CDR3 in DNA: TGTGCCAGCTCACCGGGACAGGGTGGGAATCAGCCCCAGCATTTT.

The chain employs TRBV5-6 and TRBJ2-7; D is unclear. Germline-derived CDR1 and CDR2 are SGHDT and YYEEEE. There are 12 residues in the CDR3. V lost 2 bases and J lost 5, with 8 bases in between. The DNA of the CDR3 is TGTGCCAGCAGCTTAGTCCGGAACGAGCAGTACTTC. Translating it yields CASSLVRNEQYF.

The CDR3 region is CASSLREWNTEAFF. The CDR3 nucleotides are TGTGCCAGCAGTCTCAGGGAGTGGAACACTGAAGCTTTCTTT. The genes are TRBV6-5 and TRBJ1-1; a possible D gene is TRBD1 (5 bases). The CDR3 is 14 amino acids. Trimming removed 5 bases at V and 1 base at J, with 11 bases between. The germline CDR1 and CDR2 sequences are MNHEY and SVGAGI.

Points on this clone: Other DNA sequences from this sample encode an identical CDR3 as well. The chain is built from TRBV29-1 and TRBJ1-1; perhaps TRBD1 as D (6 bases). Germline assignment: CDR1 SQVTM and CDR2 ANQGSEA. The V and J ends lost 4 bases and 5 bases respectively, with 8 bases between them. CDR3 size: 11 residues. CDR3 coding DNA: TGCAGCGTTGGGGGGCGGACTGAAGCTTTCTTT. As protein: CSVGGRTEAFF.

The J gene is TRBJ2-4, the V gene TRBV12-5; D perhaps matches TRBD2 (7 bases). V gave up 5 bases and J gave up 13 bases, with 12 bases separating them. This CDR3 has 11 amino acids. Germline CDR1 is LGHNT and CDR2 is FRNRAP. The CDR3 spells CASGHGGTQYF. The DNA of the CDR3 is TGTGCTAGTGGTCACGGGGGGACACAGTACTTC.

The CDR3 loop reads CASSLQQWWQYF. CDR3 DNA: TGTGCCAGCAGCTTACAACAATGGTGGCAGTACTTC. The V gene is TRBV11-2, the J gene TRBJ2-7; D is unresolved. V shed 2 bases and J shed 9 bases, with 11 bases lying between them. Per the germline V gene, CDR1 is SGHAT and CDR2 is FQNNGV. The length of the CDR3 is 12 residues.